This T cell receptor (beta chain) originates from a study of T cell responses to AZD1222 COVID-19 vaccine. Study-level background: Second doses that came at about 4 or about 12 weeks were put together.

Using immunoSEQ multiplex PCR, the repertoire was profiled, and TCRdb retains in-frame clones only, with some absent. The repertoire has tens of thousands of clones, 80% to 90% of them found once; the top ten carry roughly a tenth. Regarding this clone: The antigen remains unidentified.

Points from the study as a whole: There were repertoire samples only from the period after the peak T cell response. Spike was spanned by vaccine-associated CD4 TCRs, with dominance at 160-218 and 743-854. Recipients of AZD1222 seropositive at baseline numbered only 6 or 7.

This TCR was recovered from an adult in good health. The sample in question was peripheral blood, obtained on day 0 of AZD1222 vaccination.

CDR3 sequence: CASSPNPGTGANVLTF. DNA for the CDR3: TGTGCCAGCAGCCCTAACCCGGGGACTGGGGCCAACGTCCTGACTTTC. The chain uses TRBV4-2 and TRBJ2-6, with D possibly being TRBD2 (5 bases). This CDR3 comprises 16 residues. V was pared by 4 bases and J by 2 bases, with 12 bases between. Germline V lookup: CDR1 LGHNA, CDR2 YNFKEQ.